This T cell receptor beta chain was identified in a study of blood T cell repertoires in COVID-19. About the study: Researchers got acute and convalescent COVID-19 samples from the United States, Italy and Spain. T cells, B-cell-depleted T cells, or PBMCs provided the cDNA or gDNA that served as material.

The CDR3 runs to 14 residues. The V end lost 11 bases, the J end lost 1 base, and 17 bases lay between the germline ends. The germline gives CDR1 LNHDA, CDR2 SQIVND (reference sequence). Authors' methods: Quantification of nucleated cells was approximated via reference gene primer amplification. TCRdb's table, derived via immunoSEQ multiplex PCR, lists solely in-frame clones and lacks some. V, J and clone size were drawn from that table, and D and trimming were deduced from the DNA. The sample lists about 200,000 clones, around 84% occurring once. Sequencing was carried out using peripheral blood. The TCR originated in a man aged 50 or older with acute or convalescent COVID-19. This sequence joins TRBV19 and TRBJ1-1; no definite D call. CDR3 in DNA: TGTGCCTGCCGGCGGTGGGAGGCGAACACTGAAGCTTTCTTT. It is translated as CACRRWEANTEAFF.